Shown below are 13 T cell receptor beta chains from a single sample sequenced in a study of T-cell memory formation after mild COVID-19. MiXCR, run by TCRdb on the 5' RACE reads, gives a single entry per CDR3 protein. The repertoire holds 250,000 to 350,000 distinct CDR3 sequences, with about 16% as singletons. Sequences were obtained from PBMCs or a T cell subset sorted from them (not recorded which). These receptors were taken from a man aged 18 to 30 who had mild COVID-19 (a few samples of this study predate the infection). Cell type and time point are not known.

This clonotype appeared many times. As DNA, the CDR3 is TGTGCCAGCAGTTCCGGCGGGGGGGCCAAGGATGAGCAGTTCTTC. This codes for CASSSGGGAKDEQFF. This chain uses TRBV12-3 or TRBV12-4 with TRBJ2-1; 9 nucleotides agree with TRBD2. J lost 8 bases, V lost 4 bases, and 9 bases had no gene match. The CDR3 has 15 residues.

A few counts support this clonotype. The rearrangement uses TRBV5-1 and TRBJ2-3; 16 bases map to TRBD2. There are 18 residues in the CDR3. Germline CDR1 and CDR2: SGHRS and YFSETQ. V gave up 4 bases and J gave up 2 bases; unmatched junction bases: 7. The CDR3 sequence is CASSDGTSGGGYTDTQYF. In nucleotides, the CDR3 is TGCGCCAGCAGCGACGGGACTAGCGGGGGGGGATACACAGATACGCAGTATTTT.

V and J are TRBV6-5 and TRBJ2-6; the D call may be TRBD1 or TRBD2 (6 bases each). Per germline, CDR1 MNHEY and CDR2 SVGAGI. Trimming removed 4 bases from V and 2 bases from J, with 12 bases in between. The CDR3 contains 16 residues. CDR3 in amino acids: CASSLKGGTGANVLTF. In nucleotides, the CDR3 is TGTGCCAGCAGTTTAAAAGGGGGGACTGGGGCCAACGTCCTGACTTTC.

This clonotype was detected a few times. The CDR3 nucleotides are TGTGCCACCAGTGATTTTGGATCGAGTGTAGATACGCAGTATTTT. It specifies CATSDFGSSVDTQYF. The V gene is TRBV24-1, the J gene TRBJ2-3; D is unresolved. The CDR3 sequence is 15 residues long. Deletions cut 1 base from V and 5 bases from J, with 12 bases between. Germline V gene sequence: CDR1 KGHDR, CDR2 SFDVKD.

The V and J genes are TRBV4-3 and TRBJ1-4, with D possibly matching TRBD1 (5 bases). The germline gives CDR1 LGHNA, CDR2 YSLEER. The V end lost 0 bases, the J end lost 13 bases, and 12 bases lay between the germline ends. This CDR3 has 13 residues. The CDR3 DNA reads TGCGCCAGCAGCCAAGAGGGGGGAAGGGGACTGTTTTTT. Translation gives CASSQEGGRGLFF.

The gene calls are TRBV7-2 and TRBJ2-1, with D perhaps TRBD2 (6 bases). Germline assignment: CDR1 SGHTA and CDR2 FQGNSA. The V gene lost 2 bases and the J gene lost 0 bases, with 11 bases spanning the gap. The CDR3 is 16 amino acids. Here the CDR3 reads CASSLRAGISYNEQFF. For the CDR3, the DNA is TGTGCCAGCAGCTTACGTGCGGGGATCTCCTACAATGAGCAGTTCTTC.

The chain carries TRBV5-6 and TRBJ1-5, with 9 bases that match TRBD1. V lost 4 bases, J lost 11 bases, and 7 bases stayed unmatched. Germline CDR1 is SGHDT and CDR2 is YYEEEE. This CDR3 region has 13 residues. DNA for the CDR3: TGTGCCAGCAGCGCGGGGACAGGGAAGACCCAGCATTTT. This codes for CASSAGTGKTQHF.

This clonotype showed up just a few times. The chain combines TRBV7-6 with TRBJ2-7; D perhaps matches TRBD1 (6 bases). The CDR3 runs to 14 residues. Germline V gene data show CDR1 as SGHVS and CDR2 as FNYEAQ. V was shortened by 5 bases and J by 3 bases, with 14 bases between the two germline ends. This CDR3 reads CASSPPGQLYEQYV. The CDR3 DNA reads TGTGCCAGCAGCCCTCCGGGACAACTCTACGAGCAGTACGTC.

This clonotype turned up a few times. CDR3 DNA: TGCGCCAGCAGCTTGGGGCAAACTAGCGGGAGCACAGATACGCAGTATTTT. Translation gives CASSLGQTSGSTDTQYF. The genes are TRBV5-1 and TRBJ2-3; TRBD2 agrees at 9 bases. The germline V gene has CDR1 SGHRS and CDR2 YFSETQ. The CDR3 totals 17 residues. V shed 0 bases, J shed 0 bases, and the junction held 5 bases outside the gene matches. Looking up the rest from reference TRBV5-1 and TRBJ2-3 gives the full variable domain: KAGVTQTPRYLIKTRGQQVTLSCSPISGHRSVSWYQQTPGQGLQFLFEYFSETQRNKGNFPGRFSGRQFSNSRSEMNVSTLELGDSALYLCASSLGQTSGSTDTQYFGPGTRLTVL.

This clonotype was picked up a small number of times. The V call is TRBV6-2 or TRBV6-3, the J call TRBJ1-5; D is undetermined. The CDR3 contains 15 residues. Deletions cut 0 bases from V and 5 bases from J, with 11 bases between. Germline V gene lookup returns CDR1 MNHEY and CDR2 SVGEGT. The CDR3 DNA sequence: TGTGCCAGCAGTTACTCGGCCGGCGCGGATCAGCCCCAGCATTTT. This gives the protein CASSYSAGADQPQHF.

The chain links TRBV29-1 to TRBJ2-1; D may be TRBD2 (6 bases). The germline CDR1 and CDR2 sequences are SQVTM and ANQGSEA. The CDR3 sequence is 13 residues long. Trimming removed 7 bases at V and 8 bases at J, with 18 bases between. CDR3 nucleotide sequence: TGCAGCGCCGCAAGGCCGGGGGTGGATGAGCAGTTCTTC. Protein sequence: CSAARPGVDEQFF.

V is TRBV5-1 and J is TRBJ2-1; no clear D. From germline, CDR1 is SGHRS and CDR2 YFSETQ. The CDR3 length is 16 residues. Trimming cost V 0 bases and J 5 bases, with 15 bases left between them. The CDR3 bases are TGCGCCAGCAGCTTGGCGGCGGCGATGGGCGACAATGAGCAGTTCTTC. Amino acid sequence: CASSLAAAMGDNEQFF.

This clonotype has at least ten counts. The CDR3 DNA reads as TGTGCCAGCAGCTTAATGGGTGGGGACAATGAGCAGTTCTTC. This translates into CASSLMGGDNEQFF. The chain combines TRBV7-2 with TRBJ2-1; D uncertain. Trimming took off 2 bases at V and 5 bases at J, with 10 bases between the two ends. This CDR3 has 14 residues. Germline lookup yields CDR1 SGHTA and CDR2 FQGNSA. Combining the CDR3 with reference TRBV7-2 and TRBJ2-1 gives the whole variable domain GAGVSQSPSNKVTEKGKDVELRCDPISGHTALYWYRQSLGQGLEFLIYFQGNSAPDKSGLPSDRFSAERTGGSVSTLTIQRTQQEDSAVYLCASSLMGGDNEQFFGPGTRLTVL.